This TCR beta chain was found in a study of identical twins. The CDR3 loop spans 13 amino acids. Trimming stripped 5 bases from V and 3 bases from J, with 12 bases between. Germline V gene lookup returns CDR1 SGHRS and CDR2 YFSETQ. Each CDR3 protein is one row after TCRdb ran MiXCR on the 5' RACE reads. The sample lists 700,000 or so distinct CDR3 sequences, around 21% occurring once. Study-wide findings and caveats: Out-of-frame alpha sequences shared by twins showed excess low generation probability. While abundant cord blood beta clonotypes carried fewer insertions, memory repertoires showed no such pattern.

This clonotype came up a few times. The antigen remains undetermined. These sequences were also reported in another study, on T cells expressing NK-cell markers. That source notes: NKG2C+ dominant clonotypes from roughly 6 donors made up roughly 1.0-8% of CD8+ T cells.

This TCR derives from a woman under 30 in good health. The V and J genes are TRBV5-1 and TRBJ2-7; D uncertain. What was sequenced was PBMCs. The CDR3 DNA follows: TGCGCCAGCAGTATCTCAGGCAACTACGAGCAGTACTTC. It encodes CASSISGNYEQYF.